These 5 T cell receptor beta chains came from one sample sequenced in a study of somatic mutations in cytotoxic T cells in rheumatoid arthritis. The method was immunoSEQ multiplex PCR; TCRdb's version includes in-frame clones alone and lacks a portion of them. In the table there are about 20,000 clones, approximately 86% of which are singletons. The sequencing input was CD8+ T cells sorted from blood. These receptors originate from a woman between 45 and 60 years old in good health.

The chain has TRBV6-4 and TRBJ2-7, with TRBD1 identical over 12 bases. The ends lost 6 bases at V and 6 bases at J; junction bases unmatched: 9. This CDR3 has 15 residues. Per germline, CDR1 MRHNA and CDR2 SNTAGT. CDR3: CASRPGQGAISEQYF. The CDR3 coding sequence is TGTGCCAGCAGGCCGGGACAGGGGGCAATTAGCGAGCAGTACTTC.

CDR3 DNA sequence: TGCGCCAGCAGCTTGGCACCGGGGCAGGGTATGATTTACGAGCAGTACTTC. Its translation: CASSLAPGQGMIYEQYF. V is TRBV5-1 and J is TRBJ2-7; D is perhaps TRBD1 or TRBD2 (5 bases each). This CDR3 region has 17 residues. Germline-derived CDR1 and CDR2 are SGHRS and YFSETQ. The V and J ends lost 0 bases and 4 bases respectively, with 20 bases between them.

The chain joins TRBV19 to TRBJ2-5; D might be TRBD1 or TRBD2, each matching 6 bases. The CDR3 sequence is 13 residues long. CDR1 is LNHDA, CDR2 SQIVND, per germline (reference sequence). The V and J ends lost 5 bases and 4 bases respectively, with 11 bases between them. This CDR3 reads CASSYGGGETQYF. The CDR3 DNA is TGTGCCAGTAGTTACGGGGGCGGAGAGACCCAGTACTTC.

V is TRBV6-1 and J is TRBJ1-1; TRBD1 might be the D (6 bases). CDR3 length equals 13 residues. Looked up from germline, CDR1 is MNHNS and CDR2 is SASEGT. V was trimmed by 8 bases and J by 3 bases, leaving 13 bases between them. The CDR3 nucleotides read TGTGCCAGCTTGCGGCAGGGGTACACTGAAGCTTTCTTT. Translated: CASLRQGYTEAFF.

The chain uses TRBV2 and TRBJ1-5; D may be TRBD1 (5 bases). The V end was cut by 6 bases, the J end by 1 base, with 10 bases between. The CDR3 runs 14 residues. Germline lookup yields CDR1 SNHLY and CDR2 FYNNEI. CDR3 nucleotide sequence: TGTGCCAGCAGCGTACAGGCGAGCAATCAGCCCCAGCATTTT. Encoded protein: CASSVQASNQPQHF.